The 18 T cell receptor beta chains listed next were all sequenced from one sample in a study of blood T cells in healthy people across ages. Using a J-beta primer mix together with a sample-barcoded 5' primer, a second PCR was run for roughly 7 to 11 cycles. A single record per CDR3 protein comes from TCRdb applying MiXCR to the 5' RACE reads. Here the sample spans over 1.5 million distinct CDR3 sequences, roughly 50% being singletons. Sequenced input: blood. These receptors were taken from a woman between 35 and 50 years old in good health.

This clonotype was counted between two and nine times. The V and J genes are TRBV6-6 and TRBJ1-4; the D is unclear. Per the germline V gene, CDR1 is MNHNY and CDR2 is SVGAGI (reference sequence). This CDR3 contains 14 residues. Trimming cost V 1 base and J 1 base, with 4 bases left between them. The DNA of the CDR3 is TGTGCCAGCAGTTACTGGGGAACTAATGAAAAACTGTTTTTT. The encoded protein is CASSYWGTNEKLFF.

V gene TRBV20-1 combines with J gene TRBJ2-6; 10 bases line up with TRBD1. The V segment lost 3 bases and the J segment 0 bases; nucleotides outside the gene matches: 2. The CDR3 runs to 16 residues. Germline V lookup: CDR1 DFQATT, CDR2 SNEGSKA (reference sequence). CDR3 amino acids: CSARGQGTSGANVLTF. The CDR3, as DNA: TGCAGTGCTAGGGGACAGGGGACCTCTGGGGCCAACGTCCTGACTTTC.

This clonotype was observed a few times. The gene calls are TRBV6-5 and TRBJ1-2; D perhaps matches TRBD1 (5 bases). CDR1 and CDR2 from the germline V gene are MNHEY and SVGAGI. The CDR3 is made up of 13 amino acids. Trimming cost V 6 bases and J 4 bases, with 12 bases left between them. The CDR3 nucleotides read TGTGCCAGCAGCATCCGGGACGGCTATGGCTACACCTTC. It codes for CASSIRDGYGYTF.

The V and J genes are TRBV28 and TRBJ2-5, with TRBD2 matching over 8 bases. This CDR3 is built from 14 residues. J gave up 3 bases and V 5 bases, and 5 bases lay outside the gene matches. CDR1 is MDHEN and CDR2 is SYDVKM in the germline V gene. The CDR3, as DNA: TGTGCCAGCAGTGACACTAGCGGAGAAGAGACCCAGTACTTC. This codes for CASSDTSGEETQYF.

V usage is TRBV20-1 and J usage is TRBJ1-2; D might be TRBD1 (5 bases). The CDR3 loop spans 16 amino acids. Trimming pared 6 bases from V and 1 base from J, leaving 21 bases between. The germline V gene has CDR1 DFQATT and CDR2 SNEGSKA (reference sequence). The CDR3 DNA sequence: TGCAGTGCACCCCGGGACCAGGTCGGGATTAACTATGGCTACACCTTC. Its translation is CSAPRDQVGINYGYTF.

The chain is built from TRBV6-2 or TRBV6-3 and TRBJ2-5, with D tentatively TRBD1 or TRBD2 (5 bases each). V lost 2 bases, J lost 5 bases, and 15 bases lay in between. Germline-derived CDR1 and CDR2 are MNHEY and SVGEGT. The CDR3 length is 15 residues. CDR3 region: CASSYVRVGTETQYF. CDR3 in DNA: TGTGCCAGCAGTTACGTCAGGGTAGGGACGGAGACCCAGTACTTC.

V usage is TRBV5-1 and J usage is TRBJ2-5; 7 bases are shared with TRBD1. The germline CDR1 and CDR2 sequences are SGHRS and YFSETQ. The trim removed 3 bases at V and 11 bases at J, leaving 13 bases unmatched. The CDR3 covers 14 residues. This chain's CDR3 is CASSSTGEYKEQYF. Here the CDR3 DNA reads TGCGCCAGCAGCTCAACAGGGGAGTACAAGGAGCAGTACTTC.

This chain uses TRBV20-1 with TRBJ2-1; D is undetermined. From germline, CDR1 is DFQATT and CDR2 SNEGSKA (reference sequence). This CDR3 spans 13 amino acids. Trimming left V 1 base short and J 6 bases short, with 10 bases between. CDR3 DNA: TGCAGTGCTAGAGGTGGCAGTACCAATGAGCAGTTCTTC. Amino acid sequence: CSARGGSTNEQFF.

Worth noting for this clonotype: One end of the junction is discordant with germline, which a read error may explain. The V call is TRBV6-4, the J call TRBJ2-3; 8 bases fit TRBD2. Germline V CDR1 and CDR2: MRHNA, SNTAGT. The CDR3 is 15 residues long. CDR3 in DNA: TGTGCCAGCAGCCGGGCGGGGGGCGGCACAGAGACGCAGTATTTT. Protein sequence: CASSRAGGGTETQYF.

The chain couples TRBV3-1 to TRBJ2-4; D unclear. V lost 3 bases to trimming and J lost 1 base, with 16 bases between them. Germline-derived CDR1 and CDR2 are LGHDT and YNNKEL (reference sequence). This CDR3 has 17 residues. The CDR3 DNA is TGTGCCAGCAGCCAGTCCGCCCTAGGCGCGGCCAAAAACATTCAGTACTTC. Translating gives CASSQSALGAAKNIQYF.

This chain joins TRBV20-1 and TRBJ2-2; D ambiguous. Germline V CDR1 and CDR2: DFQATT, SNEGSKA (reference sequence). The CDR3 consists of 13 residues. V gave up 3 bases and J gave up 4 bases, with 9 bases separating them. DNA for the CDR3: TGCAGTGCTAGCCCCTCGAGCACCGGGGAGCTGTTTTTT. Translated: CSASPSSTGELFF.

This clonotype was counted many times. At one boundary the junction diverges from the germline segment, which might be a read error. V gene TRBV3-1 combines with J gene TRBJ2-5; TRBD1 matches 7 bases. The CDR3 length is 13 residues. Germline values: CDR1 LGHDT, CDR2 YNNKEL (reference sequence). CDR3 sequence reads: CASSQVQGETQYF. The CDR3 nucleotides read TGCGCCAGCAGCCAAGTACAGGGGGAGACCCAGTACTTC.

This clonotype has at least ten counts. This chain uses TRBV11-1 with TRBJ2-5, with 7 bases aligning to TRBD1. This CDR3 is built from 14 residues. After removal of 4 bases from V and 3 bases from J, the junction contained 5 bases not matched to a gene. CDR1 and CDR2 (germline): SGHAT, FQDESV (reference sequence). CDR3 sequence (DNA): TGTGCCAGCAGCTCGAGCGACAGGGAAGAGACCCAGTACTTC. Its translation is CASSSSDREETQYF.

The chain is built from TRBV13 and TRBJ2-4, with TRBD2 matching over 12 bases. The DNA matches TRBJ2-7 better at its end, which makes the J call doubtful. Per the germline V gene, CDR1 is PRHDT and CDR2 is FYEKMQ (reference sequence). This CDR3 contains 17 residues. CDR3 loop: CASSLRPPTSGRYEQYF. CDR3 DNA sequence: TGTGCCAGCAGCCTCCGGCCCCCGACTAGCGGGAGATACGAGCAGTACTTC.

The gene calls are TRBV28 and TRBJ1-1; the D is unclear. The CDR3 covers 16 residues. Trimming pared 6 bases from V and 0 bases from J, leaving 17 bases between. The germline CDR1 and CDR2 sequences are MDHEN and SYDVKM. CDR3: CASRAVLGRVNTEAFF. CDR3 nucleotide sequence: TGTGCCAGCAGGGCCGTCCTGGGAAGGGTGAACACTGAAGCTTTCTTT.

This rearrangement joins TRBV20-1 to TRBJ2-1, with 11 bases lining up with TRBD2. V shed 3 bases, J shed 5 bases, and the junction held 6 bases outside the gene matches. Germline V gives CDR1 DFQATT, CDR2 SNEGSKA (reference sequence). The CDR3 consists of 15 residues. For the CDR3, the DNA is TGCAGTGCTAGGGACCCGGGACTAGCGGACAATGAGCAGTTCTTC. Its translation: CSARDPGLADNEQFF.

The J gene is TRBJ2-3, the V gene TRBV7-2, with 7 bases identical to TRBD2. The CDR3 extends over 16 amino acids. Unmatched junction bases numbered 6, after V lost 0 bases and J lost 3 bases. CDR1 is SGHTA, CDR2 FQGNSA, per germline. This chain's CDR3 is CASSLAGGRTTDTQYF. The CDR3 coding sequence is TGTGCCAGCAGCTTAGCGGGGGGGAGAACGACAGATACGCAGTATTTT.

This clonotype was detected a few times. This chain joins TRBV4-2 and TRBJ2-7, with TRBD2 identical over 8 bases. The CDR3 is made up of 16 amino acids. V gave up 0 bases and J gave up 2 bases; unmatched junction bases: 6. Germline assignment: CDR1 LGHNA and CDR2 YNFKEQ. CDR3 nucleotide sequence: TGTGCCAGCAGCCAAGATTTTAGCGGGGTTGCCTACGAGCAGTACTTC. Translating it yields CASSQDFSGVAYEQYF.